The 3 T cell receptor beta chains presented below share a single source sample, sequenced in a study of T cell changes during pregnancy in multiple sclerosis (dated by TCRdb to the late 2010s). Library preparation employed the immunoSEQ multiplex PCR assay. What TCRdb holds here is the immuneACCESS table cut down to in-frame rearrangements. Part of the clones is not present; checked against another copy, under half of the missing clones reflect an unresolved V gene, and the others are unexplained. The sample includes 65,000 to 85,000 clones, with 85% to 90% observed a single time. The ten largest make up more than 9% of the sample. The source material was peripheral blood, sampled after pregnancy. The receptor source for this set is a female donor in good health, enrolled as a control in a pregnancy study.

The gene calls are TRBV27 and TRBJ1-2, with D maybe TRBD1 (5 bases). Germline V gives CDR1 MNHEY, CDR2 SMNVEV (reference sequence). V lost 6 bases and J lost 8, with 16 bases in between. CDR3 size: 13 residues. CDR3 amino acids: CASRMNVGGGYTF. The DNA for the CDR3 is TGTGCCAGCAGAATGAATGTGGGGGGGGGCTACACCTTC.

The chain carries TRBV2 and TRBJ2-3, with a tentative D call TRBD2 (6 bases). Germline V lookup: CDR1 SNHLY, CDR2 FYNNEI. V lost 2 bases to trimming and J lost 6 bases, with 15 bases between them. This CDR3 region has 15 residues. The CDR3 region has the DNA TGTGCCAGCAGTGAAACTAGCTTTAGTTTGGATACGCAGTATTTT. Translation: CASSETSFSLDTQYF.

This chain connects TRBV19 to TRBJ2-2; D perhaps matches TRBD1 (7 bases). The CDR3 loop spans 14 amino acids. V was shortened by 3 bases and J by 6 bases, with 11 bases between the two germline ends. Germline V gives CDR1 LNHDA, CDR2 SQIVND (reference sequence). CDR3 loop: CASSIQGGPGELFF. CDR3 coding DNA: TGTGCCAGTAGTATCCAGGGGGGTCCCGGGGAGCTGTTTTTT.